The present entry profiles one T cell receptor beta chain with its context. This entry belongs to a study of cytomegalovirus exposure and HLA in healthy donors. The CDR3 totals 19 residues. The trim removed 5 bases at V and 0 bases at J, leaving 16 bases unmatched. Germline CDR1 and CDR2: SGHAT and FQNNGV. Some clones are missing from TCRdb's copy, which holds only in-frame ones; the method was immunoSEQ multiplex PCR. The sample has 110,000 to 150,000 clones, around 85% seen once. Sequencing was done on a sample of PBMCs. V and J are TRBV11-2 and TRBJ2-1; the match to TRBD1 covers 7 bases. The clonotype comes from a man aged 18 to 30 in good health and CMV-seronegative. Written as DNA, the CDR3 is TGTGCCAGCAGCAGCTTGTTTTCTTCCGACAGGGCCTCCTACAATGAGCAGTTCTTC. It is translated as CASSSLFSSDRASYNEQFF.